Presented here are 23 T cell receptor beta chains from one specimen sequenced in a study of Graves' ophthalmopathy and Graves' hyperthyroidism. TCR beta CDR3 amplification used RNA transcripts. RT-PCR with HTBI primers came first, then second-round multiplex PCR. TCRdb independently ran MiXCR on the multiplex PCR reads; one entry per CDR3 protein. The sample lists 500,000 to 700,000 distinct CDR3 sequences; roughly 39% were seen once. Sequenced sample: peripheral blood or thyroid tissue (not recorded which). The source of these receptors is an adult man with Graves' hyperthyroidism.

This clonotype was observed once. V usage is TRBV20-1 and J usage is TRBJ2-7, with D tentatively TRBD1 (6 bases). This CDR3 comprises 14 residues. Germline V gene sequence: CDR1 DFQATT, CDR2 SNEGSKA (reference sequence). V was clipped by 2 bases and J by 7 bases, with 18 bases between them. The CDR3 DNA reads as TGCAGTGCTAGAACAGGGCTATCCTACAATGAGCAGTACTTC. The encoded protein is CSARTGLSYNEQYF.

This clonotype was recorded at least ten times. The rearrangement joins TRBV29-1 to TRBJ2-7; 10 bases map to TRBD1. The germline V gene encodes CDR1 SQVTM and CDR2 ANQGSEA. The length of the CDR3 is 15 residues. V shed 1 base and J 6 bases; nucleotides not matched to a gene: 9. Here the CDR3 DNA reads TGCAGCGTTGAAGGCTCCAGGACAGGGGGGCGCGAGCAGTACTTC. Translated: CSVEGSRTGGREQYF.

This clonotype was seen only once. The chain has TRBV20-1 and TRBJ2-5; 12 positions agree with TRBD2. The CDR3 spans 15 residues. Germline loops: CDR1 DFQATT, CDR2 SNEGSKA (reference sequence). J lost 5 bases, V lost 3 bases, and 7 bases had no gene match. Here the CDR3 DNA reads TGCAGTGCTAGTACTAGCGGGGGGACGGCGGAGACCCAGTACTTC. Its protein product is CSASTSGGTAETQYF.

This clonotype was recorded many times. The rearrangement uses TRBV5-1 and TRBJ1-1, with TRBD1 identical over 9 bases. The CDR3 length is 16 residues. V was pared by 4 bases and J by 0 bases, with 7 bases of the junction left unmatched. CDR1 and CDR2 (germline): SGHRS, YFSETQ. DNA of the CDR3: TGCGCCAGCAGCGTCGGGACAGGGCTGATGAACACTGAAGCTTTCTTT. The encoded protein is CASSVGTGLMNTEAFF.

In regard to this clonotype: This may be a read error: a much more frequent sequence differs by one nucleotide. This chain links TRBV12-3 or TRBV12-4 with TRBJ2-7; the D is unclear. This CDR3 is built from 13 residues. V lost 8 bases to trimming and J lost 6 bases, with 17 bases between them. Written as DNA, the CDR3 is TGTGCCAGCGGCCTATCAGTCCGTTCCGAGCAGTACTTC. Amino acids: CASGLSVRSEQYF.

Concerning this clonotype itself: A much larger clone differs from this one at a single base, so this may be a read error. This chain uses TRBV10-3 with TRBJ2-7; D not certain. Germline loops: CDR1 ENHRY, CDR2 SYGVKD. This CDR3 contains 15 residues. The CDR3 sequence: CASSYSWVSTHEQYF. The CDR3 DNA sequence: TGTGCCAGCAGTTACTCTTGGGTCAGTACCCACGAGCAGTACTTC.

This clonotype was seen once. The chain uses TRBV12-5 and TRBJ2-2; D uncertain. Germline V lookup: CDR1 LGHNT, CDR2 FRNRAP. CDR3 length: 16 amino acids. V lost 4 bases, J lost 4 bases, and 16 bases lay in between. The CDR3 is CASGSPSVPSTGELFF. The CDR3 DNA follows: TGTGCTAGTGGTTCGCCTAGTGTTCCCAGCACCGGGGAGCTGTTTTTT.

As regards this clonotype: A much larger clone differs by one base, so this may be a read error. The CDR3 region has the DNA TGCGCCAGCATCTTGATTATGAAGGCCCAGCATTTT. Protein sequence: CASILIMKAQHF. The rearrangement links TRBV5-1 to TRBJ1-5; unclear D gene. The CDR3 is 12 residues long. Germline CDR1 SGHRS, CDR2 YFSETQ.

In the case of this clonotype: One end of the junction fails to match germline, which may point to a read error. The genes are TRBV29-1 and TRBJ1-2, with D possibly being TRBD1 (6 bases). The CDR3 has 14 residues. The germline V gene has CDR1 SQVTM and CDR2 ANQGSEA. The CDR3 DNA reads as TGCAGCGTTGCTAAACGGGACACTAACTATGGCTACGCCTTC. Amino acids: CSVAKRDTNYGYAF.

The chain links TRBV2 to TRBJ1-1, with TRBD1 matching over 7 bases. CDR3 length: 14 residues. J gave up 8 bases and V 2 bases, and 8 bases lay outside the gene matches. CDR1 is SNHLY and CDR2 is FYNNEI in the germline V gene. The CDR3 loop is CASSEKTGRSEAFF. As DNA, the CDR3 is TGTGCCAGCAGTGAAAAGACAGGGCGGTCGGAAGCTTTCTTT. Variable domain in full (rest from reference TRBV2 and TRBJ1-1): EPEVTQTPSHQVTQMGQEVILRCVPISNHLYFYWYRQILGQKVEFLVSFYNNEISEKSEIFDDQFSVERPDGSNFTLKIRSTKLEDSAMYFCASSEKTGRSEAFFGQGTRLTVV.

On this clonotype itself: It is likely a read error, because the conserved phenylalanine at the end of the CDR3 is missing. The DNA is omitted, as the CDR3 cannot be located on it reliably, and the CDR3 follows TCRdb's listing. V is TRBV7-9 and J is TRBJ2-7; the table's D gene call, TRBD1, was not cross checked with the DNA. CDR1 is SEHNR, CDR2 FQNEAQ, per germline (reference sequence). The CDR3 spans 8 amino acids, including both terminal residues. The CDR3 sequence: CASSTTGR.

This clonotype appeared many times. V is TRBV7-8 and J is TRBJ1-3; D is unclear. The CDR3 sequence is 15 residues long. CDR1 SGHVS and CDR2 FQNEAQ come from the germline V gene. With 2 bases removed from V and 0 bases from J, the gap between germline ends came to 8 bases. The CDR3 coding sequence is TGTGCCAGCAGCTTATTACGAGGCTCTGGAAACACCATATATTTT. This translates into CASSLLRGSGNTIYF.

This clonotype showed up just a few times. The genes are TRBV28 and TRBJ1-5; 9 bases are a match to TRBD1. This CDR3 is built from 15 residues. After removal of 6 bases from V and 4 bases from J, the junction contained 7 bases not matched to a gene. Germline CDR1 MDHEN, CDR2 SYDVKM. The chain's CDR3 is CASREGTGWNQPQHF. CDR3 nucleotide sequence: TGTGCCAGCAGGGAAGGGACAGGGTGGAATCAGCCCCAGCATTTT. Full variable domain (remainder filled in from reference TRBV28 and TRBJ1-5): DVKVTQSSRYLVKRTGEKVFLECVQDMDHENMFWYRQDPGLGLRLIYFSYDVKMKEKGDIPEGYSVSREKKERFSLILESASTNQTSMYLCASREGTGWNQPQHFGDGTRLSIL.

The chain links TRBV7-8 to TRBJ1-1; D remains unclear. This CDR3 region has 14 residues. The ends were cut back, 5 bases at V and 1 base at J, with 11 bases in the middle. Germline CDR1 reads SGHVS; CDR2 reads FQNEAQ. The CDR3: CASSPAGWNTEAFF. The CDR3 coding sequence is TGTGCCAGCAGCCCGGCTGGTTGGAACACTGAAGCTTTCTTT.

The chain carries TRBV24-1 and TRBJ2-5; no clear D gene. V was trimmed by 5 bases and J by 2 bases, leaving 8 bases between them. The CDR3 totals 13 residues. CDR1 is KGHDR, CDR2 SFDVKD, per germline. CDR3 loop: CATSGLTQETQYF. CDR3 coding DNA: TGTGCCACCAGTGGACTGACGCAAGAGACCCAGTACTTC.

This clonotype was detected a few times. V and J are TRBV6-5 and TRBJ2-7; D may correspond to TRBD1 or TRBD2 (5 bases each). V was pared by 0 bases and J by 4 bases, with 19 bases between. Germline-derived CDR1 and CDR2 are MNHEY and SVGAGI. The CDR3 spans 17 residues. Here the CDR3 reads CASSYSWDPPRVYEQYF. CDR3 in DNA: TGTGCCAGCAGTTACTCCTGGGACCCCCCTAGGGTTTACGAGCAGTACTTC.

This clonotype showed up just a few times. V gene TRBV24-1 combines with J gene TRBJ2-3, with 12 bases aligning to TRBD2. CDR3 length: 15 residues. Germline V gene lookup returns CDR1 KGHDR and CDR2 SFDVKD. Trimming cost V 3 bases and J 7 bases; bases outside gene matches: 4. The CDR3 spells CATSDLAGGPNTQYF. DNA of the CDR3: TGTGCCACCAGTGATCTAGCGGGAGGGCCGAATACGCAGTATTTT.

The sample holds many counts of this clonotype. The CDR3 reads CASSLGTGVWEQYF. DNA of the CDR3: TGTGCCAGTAGCCTCGGGACAGGGGTTTGGGAGCAGTACTTC. This chain uses TRBV19 with TRBJ2-7; TRBD1 agrees at 10 bases. The CDR3 runs to 14 residues. In germline, CDR1 is LNHDA, CDR2 SQIVND (reference sequence). V shed 6 bases, J shed 7 bases, and the junction held 9 bases outside the gene matches.

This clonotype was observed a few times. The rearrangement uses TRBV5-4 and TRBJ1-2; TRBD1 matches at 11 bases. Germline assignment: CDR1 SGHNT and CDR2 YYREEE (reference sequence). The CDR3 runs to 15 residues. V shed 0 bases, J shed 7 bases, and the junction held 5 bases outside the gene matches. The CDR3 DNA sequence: TGTGCCAGCAGCTTGGCGGGACAGGGGGGGGGTGGCTACACCTTC. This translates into CASSLAGQGGGGYTF.

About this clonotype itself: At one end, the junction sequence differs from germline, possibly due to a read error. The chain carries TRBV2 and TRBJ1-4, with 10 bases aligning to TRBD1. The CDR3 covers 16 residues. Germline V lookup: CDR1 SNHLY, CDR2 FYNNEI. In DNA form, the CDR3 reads TGTGCCAGCAACCTCGGACAGGGGGGTACCTTTGAAAAACCGTTTTTT. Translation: CASNLGQGGTFEKPFF. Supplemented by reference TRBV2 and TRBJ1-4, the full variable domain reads EPEVTQTPSHQVTQMGQEVILRCVPISNHLYFYWYRQILGQKVEFLVSFYNNEISEKSEIFDDQFSVERPDGSNFTLKIRSTKLEDSAMYFCASNLGQGGTFEKPFFGSGTQLSVL.

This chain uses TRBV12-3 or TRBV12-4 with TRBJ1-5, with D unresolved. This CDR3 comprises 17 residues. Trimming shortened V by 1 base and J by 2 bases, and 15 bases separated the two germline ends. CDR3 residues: CASSLGSYGEGNQPQHF. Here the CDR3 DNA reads TGTGCCAGCAGTTTAGGCAGTTACGGGGAGGGCAATCAGCCCCAGCATTTT.

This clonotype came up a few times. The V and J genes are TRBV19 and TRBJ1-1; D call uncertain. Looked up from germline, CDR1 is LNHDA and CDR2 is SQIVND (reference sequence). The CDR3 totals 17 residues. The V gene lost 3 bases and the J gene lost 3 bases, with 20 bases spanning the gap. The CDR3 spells CASSIRRFWTKDTEAFF. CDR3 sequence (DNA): TGTGCCAGTAGTATTAGGAGGTTTTGGACGAAGGACACTGAAGCTTTCTTT.

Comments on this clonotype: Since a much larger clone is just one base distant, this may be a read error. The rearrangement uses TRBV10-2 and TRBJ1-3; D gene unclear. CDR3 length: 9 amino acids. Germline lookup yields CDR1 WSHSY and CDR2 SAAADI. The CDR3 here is CTSRREAEF. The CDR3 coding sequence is TGCACCAGCAGAAGGGAGGCAGAATTT.